The 28 T cell receptor beta chains in this list originate from one sample, sequenced in a study of OX40 agonist ivuxolimab in advanced cancers. Libraries were made using the immunoSEQ multiplex PCR assay. TCRdb retrieved this table from immuneACCESS and kept in-frame rearrangements only. Not all clones are present; in checked studies, unresolved V genes account for under half, and no reason is known for the remainder. This sample is represented by around 120,000 clones; 80% to 90% of them were singletons. The ten biggest clones cover roughly 0.59% of the sample. Material: CD4+ or CD8+ T cells sorted from blood, obtained in a trial of the OX40 agonist ivuxolimab. The origin of the receptors is an adult with an advanced solid tumor such as melanoma, head and neck, liver or kidney cancer.

This chain uses TRBV7-2 with TRBJ2-7, with no clear D. The CDR3 runs 13 residues. The V and J ends lost 1 base and 12 bases respectively, with 16 bases between them. Germline V gene lookup returns CDR1 SGHTA and CDR2 FQGNSA. The CDR3 DNA reads TGTGCCAGCAGCTTAGATCCGGCGGTTCAGTGGTACTTC. Its translation is CASSLDPAVQWYF.

This clone was seen once. This chain connects TRBV30 to TRBJ1-2; the match to TRBD1 covers 10 bases. The V gene's germline CDR1 is GTSNPN and CDR2 SVGIG (reference sequence). This CDR3 comprises 13 residues. After removal of 2 bases from V and 6 bases from J, the junction contained 3 bases not matched to a gene. The CDR3 sequence is CAWSFGTGDGYTF. The DNA for the CDR3 is TGTGCCTGGAGTTTCGGGACAGGGGATGGCTACACCTTC.

The chain joins TRBV7-2 to TRBJ2-7; 8 bases are a match to TRBD1. With V trimmed by 5 bases and J by 5 bases, 5 bases remained unmatched. The CDR3 is made up of 13 amino acids. Germline V gene data show CDR1 as SGHTA and CDR2 as FQGNSA. The CDR3, as DNA: TGTGCCAGCAGCCGGGACAGGCGAGACGAGCAGTACTTC. It is translated as CASSRDRRDEQYF. The entire variable domain, with the rest obtained from reference TRBV7-2 and TRBJ2-7, is as follows: GAGVSQSPSNKVTEKGKDVELRCDPISGHTALYWYRQSLGQGLEFLIYFQGNSAPDKSGLPSDRFSAERTGGSVSTLTIQRTQQEDSAVYLCASSRDRRDEQYFGPGTRLTVT.

The genes are TRBV18 and TRBJ1-1, with 9 bases lining up with TRBD1. CDR3 length: 15 residues. J gave up 5 bases and V 5 bases, and 9 bases lay outside the gene matches. Germline V CDR1 and CDR2: KGHSH, LQKENI. Written as DNA, the CDR3 is TGTGCCAGCTCAACTGAACACAGGGGGCCAACTGAAGCTTTCTTT. This gives the protein CASSTEHRGPTEAFF.

Only one count was recorded for this clone. This chain links TRBV28 with TRBJ1-4; the match to TRBD1 covers 7 bases. The CDR3 is 15 residues long. The V segment lost 10 bases and the J segment 2 bases; nucleotides outside the gene matches: 10. Germline loops: CDR1 MDHEN, CDR2 SYDVKM. The CDR3 nucleotides read TGTGCCACCCGGGGAGGGGGCGGCACTAATGAAAAACTGTTTTTT. Protein product: CATRGGGGTNEKLFF.

This clone was recorded a few times. The CDR3 spells CASSLGGDTYNSPLHF. CDR3 nucleotides: TGTGCCAGCAGCTTAGGAGGGGACACCTATAATTCACCCCTCCACTTT. The J gene is TRBJ1-6, the V gene TRBV7-2; a weak D match, TRBD1 (6 bases). The CDR3 totals 16 residues. Germline loops: CDR1 SGHTA, CDR2 FQGNSA. Trimming stripped 1 base from V and 2 bases from J, with 9 bases between.

The chain couples TRBV30 to TRBJ2-7; D not certain. Germline-derived CDR1 and CDR2 are GTSNPN and SVGIG (reference sequence). The CDR3 is 15 residues long. The V and J ends lost 1 base and 2 bases respectively, with 15 bases between them. CDR3: CAWSDPGLPPYEQYF. The CDR3 DNA reads as TGTGCCTGGAGTGATCCGGGCCTCCCTCCCTACGAGCAGTACTTC.

V is TRBV2 and J is TRBJ2-2; D is unclear. Germline loops: CDR1 SNHLY, CDR2 FYNNEI. Between the trimmed V and J ends, which lost 5 bases and 0 bases, there was a span of 10 bases. CDR3 length: 15 residues. As DNA, the CDR3 is TGTGCCAGCAGTCTGCTAGTTGCGAACACCGGGGAGCTGTTTTTT. Protein sequence: CASSLLVANTGELFF.

Only one count was recorded for this clone. The chain links TRBV15 to TRBJ1-3, with no clear D. Trimming took 0 bases from V and 1 from J, leaving 10 bases between them. Germline CDR1 and CDR2: LNHNV and YYDKDF (reference sequence). This CDR3 is 16 amino acids long. CDR3 sequence (DNA): TGTGCCACCAGCAGAGACTTCGAAGGATCTGGAAACACCATATATTTT. As protein: CATSRDFEGSGNTIYF.

J is TRBJ2-5 and V is TRBV7-2; 12 bases line up with TRBD2. The V and J ends lost 3 bases and 0 bases, in that order; junction bases with no gene match: 2. The CDR3 has 16 residues. The germline gives CDR1 SGHTA, CDR2 FQGNSA. Here the CDR3 DNA reads TGTGCCAGCAGCTTCACTAGCGGGGGGTACCAAGAGACCCAGTACTTC. Translated: CASSFTSGGYQETQYF.

The CDR3, as DNA: TGCGCCAGCAGCCAATGGACAGAAGAGACCCAGTACTTC. It yields the protein CASSQWTEETQYF. The gene calls are TRBV4-1 and TRBJ2-5; D perhaps matches TRBD1 (6 bases). V was shortened by 2 bases and J by 3 bases, with 7 bases between the two germline ends. This CDR3 region has 13 residues. Germline CDR1 is MGHRA and CDR2 is YSYEKL.

CDR3 sequence (DNA): TGTGCCTGGTGCGTAGGGAGCTCCTATAATTCACCCCTCCACTTT. Protein sequence: CAWCVGSSYNSPLHF. This chain connects TRBV30 to TRBJ1-6; D remains ambiguous. The germline gives CDR1 GTSNPN, CDR2 SVGIG (reference sequence). Trimming left V 5 bases short and J 0 bases short, with 11 bases between. The CDR3 covers 15 residues. The variable domain in full, with the rest retrieved from reference TRBV30 and TRBJ1-6, is SQTIHQWPATLVQPVGSPLSLECTVEGTSNPNLYWYRQAAGRGLQLLFYSVGIGQISSEVPQNLSASRPQDRQFILSSKKLLLSDSGFYLCAWCVGSSYNSPLHFGNGTRLTVT.

This chain connects TRBV10-3 to TRBJ2-3; 9 positions agree with TRBD1. From germline, CDR1 is ENHRY and CDR2 SYGVKD. CDR3 length: 15 amino acids. Trimming at V came to 6 bases and at J to 2 bases, leaving 6 bases not matched to a gene. CDR3 sequence (DNA): TGTGCCATCAGAGTACAGGGGGCAAACACAGATACGCAGTATTTT. This encodes CAIRVQGANTDTQYF.

On this clone: Distinct nucleotide sequences in the sample also encode this CDR3. V is TRBV9 and J is TRBJ2-6; no firm D call. The CDR3 is made up of 13 amino acids. Looked up from germline, CDR1 is SGDLS and CDR2 is YYNGEE. V dropped 1 base and J dropped 3 bases, with 2 bases sitting between them. The CDR3 sequence: CASSVYGANVLTF. The CDR3 DNA reads TGTGCCAGCAGCGTATATGGGGCCAACGTCCTGACTTTC.

The chain has TRBV6-5 and TRBJ2-1; 12 nucleotides match TRBD2. The CDR3 runs 15 residues. V gave up 6 bases and J gave up 14 bases; unmatched junction bases: 14. Germline lookup yields CDR1 MNHEY and CDR2 SVGAGI. This CDR3 is CASSPGRLAGGREFF. The CDR3 nucleotides read TGTGCCAGCAGCCCCGGACGGCTAGCGGGGGGGCGCGAGTTCTTC.

This chain joins TRBV4-3 and TRBJ1-2; the match to TRBD1 covers 8 bases. V lost 4 bases to trimming and J lost 2 bases; unmatched junction nucleotides: 6. Germline-derived CDR1 and CDR2 are LGHNA and YSLEER. The CDR3 totals 15 residues. CDR3 bases: TGCGCCAGCAGCCGGGATGCAGGGGGCAACTATGGCTACACCTTC. This encodes CASSRDAGGNYGYTF.

V and J are TRBV30 and TRBJ2-5; the match to TRBD2 covers 11 bases. The germline CDR1 and CDR2 sequences are GTSNPN and SVGIG (reference sequence). Losses at the gene ends were 2 bases for V and 6 bases for J; bases not matched to a gene: 8. CDR3 length equals 15 residues. CDR3: CAWSSGSGGVQTQYF. For the CDR3, the DNA is TGTGCCTGGAGTTCGGGTAGCGGGGGGGTCCAGACCCAGTACTTC.

CDR3 in amino acids: CASSVGVQNNYGYTF. CDR3 coding DNA: TGTGCCAGCAGTGTAGGAGTGCAGAACAACTATGGCTACACCTTC. The chain recombines TRBV2 with TRBJ1-2, with unresolved D. Germline-derived CDR1 and CDR2 are SNHLY and FYNNEI. The V and J ends lost 4 bases and 2 bases respectively, with 14 bases between them. This CDR3 region has 15 residues.

This clone was recorded once. The chain combines TRBV7-9 with TRBJ1-3; D is possibly TRBD1 (5 bases). V lost 5 bases and J 2 bases, leaving 10 bases between the germline ends. Germline V lookup: CDR1 SEHNR, CDR2 FQNEAQ (reference sequence). The CDR3 covers 14 residues. CDR3 in amino acids: CASSPGTPGNTIYF. The CDR3 nucleotides are TGTGCCAGCAGCCCCGGGACCCCTGGAAACACCATATATTTT.

The rearrangement links TRBV28 to TRBJ2-7; unclear D gene. Trimming stripped 6 bases from V and 6 bases from J, with 18 bases between. This CDR3 is built from 14 residues. CDR1 MDHEN and CDR2 SYDVKM come from the germline V gene. CDR3 sequence (DNA): TGTGCCAGCAGCCTATTACCGGGCAGCGCCGAGCAGTACTTC. Protein sequence: CASSLLPGSAEQYF. The whole variable domain, remainder taken from reference TRBV28 and TRBJ2-7, is DVKVTQSSRYLVKRTGEKVFLECVQDMDHENMFWYRQDPGLGLRLIYFSYDVKMKEKGDIPEGYSVSREKKERFSLILESASTNQTSMYLCASSLLPGSAEQYFGPGTRLTVT.

The chain uses TRBV5-1 and TRBJ1-2, with D unclear. The CDR3 runs 12 residues. V was trimmed by 2 bases and J by 7 bases, leaving 9 bases between them. Looked up from germline, CDR1 is SGHRS and CDR2 is YFSETQ. CDR3 in amino acids: CASSFSGSGYTF. The CDR3 DNA sequence: TGCGCCAGCAGCTTCAGCGGGTCTGGCTACACCTTC.

The V gene is TRBV10-3, the J gene TRBJ2-7; D remains unclear. The V end was cut by 2 bases, the J end by 1 base, with 3 bases between. The CDR3 has 12 amino acids. Germline V gene lookup returns CDR1 ENHRY and CDR2 SYGVKD. CDR3 in DNA: TGTGCCATCAGTGAGGCTTCCTACGAGCAGTACTTC. It yields the protein CAISEASYEQYF.

The chain is built from TRBV5-4 and TRBJ1-3; D gene ambiguous. The ends were cut back, 0 bases at V and 2 bases at J, with 9 bases in the middle. The germline CDR1 and CDR2 sequences are SGHNT and YYREEE (reference sequence). CDR3 size: 15 residues. The CDR3 DNA is TGTGCCAGCAGCTTGGTAGGGATCGCTGGAAACACCATATATTTT. This translates into CASSLVGIAGNTIYF.

The CDR3 sequence is CASSMDPRDSPLHF. The CDR3 DNA reads as TGTGCCAGCAGTATGGACCCGAGGGATTCACCCCTCCACTTT. The chain recombines TRBV27 with TRBJ1-6; D gene ambiguous. The ends were cut back, 5 bases at V and 8 bases at J, with 13 bases in the middle. Germline V gene lookup returns CDR1 MNHEY and CDR2 SMNVEV (reference sequence). The CDR3 has 14 residues.

The chain combines TRBV27 with TRBJ2-6; D possibly uses TRBD1 or TRBD2 (5 bases each). The CDR3 runs 16 residues. Trimming took off 7 bases at V and 4 bases at J, with 17 bases between the two ends. Germline V gene data show CDR1 as MNHEY and CDR2 as SMNVEV (reference sequence). CDR3 in amino acids: CASTDSMGVGANVLTF. CDR3 bases: TGTGCCAGCACCGACTCCATGGGGGTCGGGGCCAACGTCCTGACTTTC. Combining the CDR3 with reference TRBV27 and TRBJ2-6 gives the whole variable domain EAQVTQNPRYLITVTGKKLTVTCSQNMNHEYMSWYRQDPGLGLRQIYYSMNVEVTDKGDVPEGYKVSRKEKRNFPLILESPSPNQTSLYFCASTDSMGVGANVLTFGAGSRLTVL.

CDR3 nucleotide sequence: TGTGCCAGCAGGTCCGGAGGGGCGGATGAAAAACTGTTTTTT. This sequence encodes CASRSGGADEKLFF. The chain is built from TRBV28 and TRBJ1-4; TRBD1 is a possible D gene (5 bases). Germline V CDR1 and CDR2: MDHEN, SYDVKM. The germline V and J ends were trimmed by 6 bases and 6 bases, with 14 bases remaining between them. CDR3 length: 14 amino acids.

The chain recombines TRBV5-4 with TRBJ1-2; D remains unclear. Germline CDR1 and CDR2: SGHNT and YYREEE (reference sequence). The CDR3 sequence is 13 residues long. V dropped 0 bases and J dropped 5 bases, with 8 bases sitting between them. CDR3 nucleotides: TGTGCCAGCAGCTTGGCCGCAACATATGGCTACACCTTC. It is translated as CASSLAATYGYTF.

This clone was recorded only once. The sample has other DNA sequences that encode this CDR3 too. The chain has TRBV5-1 and TRBJ2-3; no clear D. The CDR3 length is 12 residues. Trimming cost V 0 bases and J 6 bases, with 5 bases left between them. CDR1 and CDR2 (germline): SGHRS, YFSETQ. The CDR3 region is CASSLAADTQYF. DNA of the CDR3: TGCGCCAGCAGCTTGGCGGCGGATACGCAGTATTTT.